These 19 T cell receptor beta chains were sequenced from one sample in a study of graft-versus-host responses after intestinal transplantation. Antigens for these TCRs are unknown. Assay used: immunoSEQ multiplex PCR; TCRdb lists only in-frame clones, some missing. Of tens of thousands of clones listed, about 93% are singletons. This specimen consisted of unstimulated CD8+ T cells sorted from spleen or lymph node cells, obtained before intestinal transplant. Receptors were obtained from a human donor who received an intestinal transplant.

This clone was recorded only once. The chain recombines TRBV29-1 with TRBJ2-7, with 7 nucleotides matching TRBD2. This CDR3 is built from 12 residues. Germline loops: CDR1 SQVTM, CDR2 ANQGSEA. J was trimmed by 4 bases and V by 0 bases; bases with no gene match: 0. The CDR3 is CSVEDSGYEQYF. Written as DNA, the CDR3 is TGCAGCGTTGAAGATAGCGGGTACGAGCAGTACTTC.

The chain has TRBV13 and TRBJ2-1; D not resolved. Germline CDR1 reads PRHDT; CDR2 reads FYEKMQ (reference sequence). V lost 4 bases, J lost 2 bases, and 15 bases lay in between. The CDR3 length is 16 residues. CDR3 region: CASSSKQNPPYNEQFF. The CDR3 DNA reads TGTGCCAGCAGCTCAAAACAGAATCCCCCCTACAATGAGCAGTTCTTC.

J is TRBJ2-5 and V is TRBV18; the match to TRBD1 covers 7 bases. Germline values: CDR1 KGHSH, CDR2 LQKENI. The CDR3 totals 14 residues. V dropped 0 bases and J dropped 5; count of bases not matched to a gene: 3. This CDR3 reads CASSPPGGRETQYF. CDR3 nucleotide sequence: TGTGCCAGCTCACCACCAGGGGGCAGGGAGACCCAGTACTTC.

The rearrangement links TRBV27 to TRBJ2-6; no definite D call. The CDR3 contains 16 residues. V lost 4 bases, J lost 0 bases, and 10 bases lay in between. Per the germline V gene, CDR1 is MNHEY and CDR2 is SMNVEV (reference sequence). The DNA of the CDR3 is TGTGCCAGCAGTTCATACATGTTCTCTGGGGCCAACGTCCTGACTTTC. Its protein product is CASSSYMFSGANVLTF.

This clone was seen just once. The CDR3 nucleotides are TGTGCCAGCAGCCTTACAGGGTATACTGAAGCTTTCTTT. This gives the protein CASSLTGYTEAFF. The chain joins TRBV5-6 to TRBJ1-1; D possibly corresponds to TRBD1 (6 bases). This CDR3 has 13 amino acids. With 4 bases removed from V and 5 bases from J, the gap between germline ends came to 12 bases. Germline CDR1 SGHDT, CDR2 YYEEEE.

The gene calls are TRBV27 and TRBJ2-7; 10 nucleotides agree with TRBD2. The ends lost 3 bases at V and 3 bases at J; junction bases unmatched: 5. Looked up from germline, CDR1 is MNHEY and CDR2 is SMNVEV (reference sequence). The length of the CDR3 is 15 residues. CDR3 residues: CASSFRLAGLYEQYF. The CDR3 bases are TGTGCCAGCAGTTTTAGACTAGCGGGTCTCTACGAGCAGTACTTC.

The chain recombines TRBV27 with TRBJ2-1, with 8 bases matching TRBD1. Germline V lookup: CDR1 MNHEY, CDR2 SMNVEV (reference sequence). The CDR3 length is 16 residues. The J segment lost 1 base and the V segment lost 6 bases, leaving 8 bases of the junction unmatched. The CDR3 reads CASSSQGVGSYNEQFF. The CDR3 region has the DNA TGTGCCAGCAGCTCACAGGGGGTTGGGTCCTACAATGAGCAGTTCTTC.

The rearrangement uses TRBV19 and TRBJ1-1; 7 positions match TRBD1. The V gene's germline CDR1 is LNHDA and CDR2 SQIVND (reference sequence). The CDR3 spans 13 residues. V shed 8 bases and J 3 bases; nucleotides not matched to a gene: 6. CDR3 in amino acids: CASSQGTYTEAFF. In DNA form, the CDR3 reads TGTGCCAGTTCACAGGGGACGTACACTGAAGCTTTCTTT. Combining the CDR3 with reference TRBV19 and TRBJ1-1 gives the whole variable domain DGGITQSPKYLFRKEGQNVTLSCEQNLNHDAMYWYRQDPGQGLRLIYYSQIVNDFQKGDIAEGYSVSREKKESFPLTVTSAQKNPTAFYLCASSQGTYTEAFFGQGTRLTVV.

The CDR3 spells CASSLGVPTFQETQYF. The CDR3 bases are TGTGCCAGCAGCTTAGGCGTACCTACCTTCCAAGAGACCCAGTACTTC. The chain employs TRBV7-8 and TRBJ2-5; D ambiguous. Germline values: CDR1 SGHVS, CDR2 FQNEAQ. The CDR3 sequence is 16 residues long. Trimming cost V 1 base and J 1 base, with 13 bases left between them.

The chain is built from TRBV27 and TRBJ2-7; D is possibly TRBD2 (6 bases). With 4 bases removed from V and 7 bases from J, the gap between germline ends came to 8 bases. CDR1 is MNHEY, CDR2 SMNVEV, per germline (reference sequence). This CDR3 is built from 11 residues. CDR3 DNA: TGTGCCAGCAGTTCGGGAGTTGAGCAGTACTTC. Its translation: CASSSGVEQYF.

The chain uses TRBV5-5 and TRBJ2-3; TRBD2 is a possible D gene (6 bases). CDR1 SGHKS and CDR2 YYEKEE come from the germline V gene (reference sequence). This CDR3 has 14 residues. V lost 0 bases and J 4 bases, leaving 9 bases between the germline ends. CDR3 in amino acids: CASSLGWGADTQYF. DNA for the CDR3: TGTGCCAGCAGCTTGGGATGGGGGGCAGATACGCAGTATTTT.

The chain recombines TRBV29-1 with TRBJ1-5; D uncertain. The germline gives CDR1 SQVTM, CDR2 ANQGSEA. This CDR3 comprises 13 residues. Trimming took off 5 bases at V and 2 bases at J, with 10 bases between the two ends. The DNA for the CDR3 is TGCAGCGTTCGTTTGGCAGGCAATCAGCCCCAGCATTTT. Protein sequence: CSVRLAGNQPQHF.

The rearrangement joins TRBV6-1 to TRBJ1-4, with TRBD1 identical over 7 bases. V lost 8 bases to trimming and J lost 4 bases; unmatched junction nucleotides: 4. Per the germline V gene, CDR1 is MNHNS and CDR2 is SASEGT. The length of the CDR3 is 13 residues. The CDR3 DNA reads TGTGCCAGCTCGGGACAGCTTAATGAAAAACTGTTTTTT. Translated: CASSGQLNEKLFF.

The chain has TRBV5-1 and TRBJ1-2; 7 nucleotides line up with TRBD1. V lost 4 bases and J lost 9; bases outside the gene matches: 18. The germline V gene encodes CDR1 SGHRS and CDR2 YFSETQ. The CDR3 covers 16 residues. CDR3 DNA sequence: TGCGCCAGCAGCGCAGAGCAAGGGGGCGCCTTTGGCCGCTACACCTTC. It translates to CASSAEQGGAFGRYTF.

This clone came up once. This chain uses TRBV6-4 with TRBJ2-7; D may be TRBD2 (5 bases). V was pared by 6 bases and J by 6 bases, with 15 bases between. The germline gives CDR1 MRHNA, CDR2 SNTAGT. The CDR3 runs to 13 residues. This chain's CDR3 is CASRGVTVPEQYF. The DNA of the CDR3 is TGTGCCAGCAGGGGAGTCACCGTCCCCGAGCAGTACTTC.

This chain links TRBV15 with TRBJ2-3; weak D call: TRBD1 (5 bases). This CDR3 has 14 residues. Germline lookup yields CDR1 LNHNV and CDR2 YYDKDF (reference sequence). The V and J ends lost 0 bases and 4 bases respectively, with 8 bases between them. The CDR3 sequence: CATSRDRVADTQYF. The CDR3 nucleotides are TGTGCCACCAGCAGAGACAGGGTGGCAGATACGCAGTATTTT. Using reference TRBV15 and TRBJ2-3 for the parts outside the CDR3, the full variable domain is DAMVIQNPRYQVTQFGKPVTLSCSQTLNHNVMYWYQQKSSQAPKLLFHYYDKDFNNEADTPDNFQSRRPNTSFCFLDIRSPGLGDTAMYLCATSRDRVADTQYFGPGTRLTVL.

The chain couples TRBV6-4 to TRBJ2-1, with TRBD2 identical over 10 bases. The CDR3 runs to 15 residues. Germline V gene lookup returns CDR1 MRHNA and CDR2 SNTAGT. With 3 bases clipped from V and 6 bases from J, the junction kept 5 bases outside the gene matches. In DNA form, the CDR3 reads TGTGCCAGCAGTGAATCGAGCGGGGGGGTCAATGAGCAGTTCTTC. Amino acid sequence: CASSESSGGVNEQFF.

V usage is TRBV13 and J usage is TRBJ2-5, with TRBD2 matching 8 bases. J was trimmed by 4 bases and V by 5 bases; bases with no gene match: 12. Germline V gives CDR1 PRHDT, CDR2 FYEKMQ (reference sequence). This CDR3 contains 16 residues. This CDR3 reads CASSPWSGSIPETQYF. DNA for the CDR3: TGTGCCAGCAGCCCATGGAGCGGGAGTATCCCAGAGACCCAGTACTTC.

This clone came up once. The chain joins TRBV7-3 to TRBJ2-3, with 8 bases lining up with TRBD2. The CDR3 loop spans 16 amino acids. V was pared by 2 bases and J by 1 base, with 5 bases of the junction left unmatched. CDR1 and CDR2 (germline): SGHTA, FQGTGA. CDR3 region: CASSLGSGGRTDTQYF. CDR3 sequence (DNA): TGTGCCAGCAGCTTAGGAAGCGGGGGTCGCACAGATACGCAGTATTTT.